The text below deals with one TCR beta chain. This entry belongs to a study of T cell clonotyping in hematopoietic cell transplantation. Germline CDR1 and CDR2: SGHVS and FNYEAQ. Trimming shortened V by 4 bases and J by 6 bases, and 15 bases separated the two germline ends. The CDR3 has 15 amino acids. Indicated time point: recipient sample about 28 days before transplant, after cytoreduction. TCRdb keeps only in-frame clones here, not all; method: immunoSEQ multiplex PCR. The sample consists of roughly 50,000 clones, 70% to 90% of them appearing once. V and J are TRBV7-6 and TRBJ2-2; perhaps TRBD2 as D (6 bases). Sample: peripheral blood mononuclear cells, taken before stem cell transplant. The sequence was collected from a man between 60 and 75 years old with biphenotypic leukemia. Some clones in this sample may be carry-over from other donors' samples. CDR3 coding DNA: TGTGCCAGCAGCTCCACTAGCACGGGGGCCGGGGAGCTGTTTTTT. Translated, it gives CASSSTSTGAGELFF.